The source of this T cell receptor (beta chain) is a study of blood T cell repertoires in COVID-19. Overall study context: Sample material is recorded as cDNA or gDNA derived from T cells, B-cell-depleted T cells, or PBMCs.

The repertoire was sequenced with immunoSEQ multiplex PCR; TCRdb's copy has only in-frame clones and lacks some. The sample records 50,000 to 65,000 clones, roughly two thirds being singletons. Sample: peripheral blood. This clonotype was sampled from a woman aged 70-85 years with COVID-19, enrolled during active disease.

CDR3 sequence (DNA): TGTGCCAGCAGCCAAGCGTTCTCCTCTGGAAACACCATATATTTT. This sequence encodes CASSQAFSSGNTIYF. This chain uses TRBV3-1 (or the pseudogene TRBV3-2) with TRBJ1-3; D remains unclear. The germline V gene has CDR1 LGHDT and CDR2 YNNKEL (reference sequence). The CDR3 consists of 15 residues. Trimming removed 1 base at V and 0 bases at J, with 7 bases between.